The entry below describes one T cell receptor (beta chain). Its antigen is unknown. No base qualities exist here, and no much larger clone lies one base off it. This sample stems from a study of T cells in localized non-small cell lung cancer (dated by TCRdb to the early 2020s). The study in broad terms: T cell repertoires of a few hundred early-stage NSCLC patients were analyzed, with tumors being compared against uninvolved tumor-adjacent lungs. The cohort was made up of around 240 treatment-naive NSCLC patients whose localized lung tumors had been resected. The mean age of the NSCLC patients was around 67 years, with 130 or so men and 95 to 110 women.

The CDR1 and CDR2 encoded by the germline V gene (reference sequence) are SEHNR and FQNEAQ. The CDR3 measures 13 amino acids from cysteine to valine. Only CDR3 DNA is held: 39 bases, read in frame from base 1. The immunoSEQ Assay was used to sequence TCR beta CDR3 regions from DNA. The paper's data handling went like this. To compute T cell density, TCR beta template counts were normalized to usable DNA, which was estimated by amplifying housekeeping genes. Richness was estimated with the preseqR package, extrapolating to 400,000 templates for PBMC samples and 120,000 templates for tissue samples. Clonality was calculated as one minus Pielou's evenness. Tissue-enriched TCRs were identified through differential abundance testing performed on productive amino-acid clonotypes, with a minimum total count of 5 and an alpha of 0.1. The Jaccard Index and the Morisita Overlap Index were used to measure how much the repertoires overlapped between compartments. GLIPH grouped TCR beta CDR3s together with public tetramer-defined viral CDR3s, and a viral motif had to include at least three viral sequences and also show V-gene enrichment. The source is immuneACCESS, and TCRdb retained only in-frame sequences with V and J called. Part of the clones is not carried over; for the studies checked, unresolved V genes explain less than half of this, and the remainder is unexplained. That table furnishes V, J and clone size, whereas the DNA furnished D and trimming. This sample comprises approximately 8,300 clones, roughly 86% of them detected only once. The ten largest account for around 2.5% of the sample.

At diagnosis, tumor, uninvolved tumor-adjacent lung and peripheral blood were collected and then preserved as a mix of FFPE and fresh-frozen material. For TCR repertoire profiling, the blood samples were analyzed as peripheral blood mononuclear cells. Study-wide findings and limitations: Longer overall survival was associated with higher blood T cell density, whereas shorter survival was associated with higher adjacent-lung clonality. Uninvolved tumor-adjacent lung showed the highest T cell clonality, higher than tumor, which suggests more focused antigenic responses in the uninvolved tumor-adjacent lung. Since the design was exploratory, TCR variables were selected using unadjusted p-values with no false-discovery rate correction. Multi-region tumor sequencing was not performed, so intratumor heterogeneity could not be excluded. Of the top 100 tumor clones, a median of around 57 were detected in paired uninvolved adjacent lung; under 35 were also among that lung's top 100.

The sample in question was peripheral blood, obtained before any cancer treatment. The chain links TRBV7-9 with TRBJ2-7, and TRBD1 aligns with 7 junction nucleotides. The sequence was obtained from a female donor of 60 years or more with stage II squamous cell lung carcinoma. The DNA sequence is TGTGCCAGCAGCCAGGGGGAGTACTACGAGCAGTGCGTC. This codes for CASSQGEYYEQCV.